These 25 T cell receptor beta chains originate from one sample sequenced in a study of CD8 T cells in ankylosing spondylitis. TCRdb passed the 5' RACE reads through MiXCR, listing each CDR3 protein once. The sample contains approximately 340,000 distinct CDR3 sequences, 14% to 15% of which appear only once. Input material: blood, either unsorted or a sorted T cell fraction (not recorded which). The receptor set was obtained from a male donor with ankylosing spondylitis or in good health (not recorded which).

CDR3 sequence: CASSLFSGRAGGEQYF. The CDR3 nucleotides are TGCGCCAGCAGCCTATTTAGCGGGAGGGCAGGAGGGGAGCAGTACTTC. The chain couples TRBV4-1 to TRBJ2-7; 11 nucleotides line up with TRBD2. The germline V gene has CDR1 MGHRA and CDR2 YSYEKL. The CDR3 runs to 16 residues. J was trimmed by 7 bases and V by 4 bases; bases with no gene match: 12.

The chain uses TRBV6-1 and TRBJ2-5; weak D call: TRBD2 (6 bases). V shed 2 bases and J shed 0 bases, with 10 bases lying between them. Per the germline V gene, CDR1 is MNHNS and CDR2 is SASEGT. The CDR3 has 15 amino acids. CDR3 in amino acids: CASSESGLNQETQYF. The CDR3 nucleotides read TGTGCCAGCAGTGAATCCGGACTAAACCAAGAGACCCAGTACTTC.

This clonotype showed up many times. The V gene is TRBV6-5, the J gene TRBJ1-4, with D perhaps matching TRBD1 (5 bases). The CDR3 contains 16 residues. Germline values: CDR1 MNHEY, CDR2 SVGAGI. Trimming took 4 bases from V and 3 from J, leaving 15 bases between them. CDR3 nucleotides: TGTGCCAGCAGTTCCAACCCTCGGGGCGCTAATGAAAAACTGTTTTTT. As protein: CASSSNPRGANEKLFF.

As for this clonotype: At one of its ends the junction is not consistent with the germline gene, which may arise from a read error. J is TRBJ1-1 and V is TRBV7-9; unclear D gene. Germline CDR1 SEHNR, CDR2 FQNEAQ (reference sequence). CDR3 size: 8 residues. For the CDR3, the DNA is TGTGCCAGCAGCCTTATGGGATTT. The encoded protein is CASSLMGF.

This clonotype was recorded many times. The gene calls are TRBV5-6 and TRBJ2-3; D remains unclear. V was trimmed by 2 bases and J by 1 base, leaving 11 bases between them. Germline loops: CDR1 SGHDT, CDR2 YYEEEE. CDR3 length: 15 amino acids. The CDR3 sequence is CASSFTVGGTDTQYF. The CDR3 DNA is TGTGCCAGCAGCTTTACCGTCGGAGGCACAGATACGCAGTATTTT.

The gene calls are TRBV7-2 and TRBJ2-2, with TRBD1 matching over 7 bases. CDR3 size: 15 residues. Germline V gene lookup returns CDR1 SGHTA and CDR2 FQGNSA. Unmatched junction bases numbered 8, after V lost 5 bases and J lost 5 bases. This CDR3 reads CASSQRQGGTGELFF. Written as DNA, the CDR3 is TGTGCCAGCAGCCAAAGACAGGGCGGGACCGGGGAGCTGTTTTTT.

This clonotype was counted between two and nine times. The genes are TRBV5-1 and TRBJ1-3; tentatively, D is TRBD1 (5 bases). This CDR3 region has 17 residues. The V end was cut by 1 base, the J end by 2 bases, with 16 bases between. Germline V lookup: CDR1 SGHRS, CDR2 YFSETQ. The CDR3 loop is CASSLTVSGGTGNTIYF. The DNA for the CDR3 is TGCGCCAGCAGCTTGACGGTCTCCGGGGGGACTGGAAACACCATATATTTT.

The chain couples TRBV5-1 to TRBJ1-2; D perhaps matches TRBD1 (5 bases). Germline loops: CDR1 SGHRS, CDR2 YFSETQ. The CDR3 spans 14 residues. The V and J ends lost 4 bases and 6 bases respectively, with 16 bases between them. The CDR3 DNA reads TGCGCCAGCAGCGCAGGGATTATGCCGGATGGCTACACCTTC. Protein: CASSAGIMPDGYTF.

The chain combines TRBV6-1 with TRBJ1-1; 7 bases map to TRBD1. The V segment lost 6 bases and the J segment 0 bases; nucleotides outside the gene matches: 7. The germline gives CDR1 MNHNS, CDR2 SASEGT. The CDR3 loop spans 15 amino acids. The DNA for the CDR3 is TGTGCCAGCAGCCCCGGGACAGAAGTGAACACTGAAGCTTTCTTT. Protein sequence: CASSPGTEVNTEAFF.

This clonotype has just a few counts. The V call is TRBV5-1, the J call TRBJ2-2; D not resolved. The CDR3 is 15 amino acids. Germline values: CDR1 SGHRS, CDR2 YFSETQ. Deletions cut 4 bases from V and 3 bases from J, with 13 bases between. CDR3 DNA sequence: TGCGCCAGCAGCCCACCGATATATGACACCGGGGAGCTGTTTTTT. This translates into CASSPPIYDTGELFF.

In its sample, this clonotype was seen a few times. The V gene is TRBV14, the J gene TRBJ2-3, with 7 bases fitting TRBD2. Per germline, CDR1 SGHDN and CDR2 FVKESK. The CDR3 totals 15 residues. V dropped 2 bases and J dropped 1; count of bases not matched to a gene: 3. CDR3 nucleotides: TGTGCCAGCAGCCAACTAGCGGTACGCACAGATACGCAGTATTTT. Translated: CASSQLAVRTDTQYF.

V gene TRBV5-6 combines with J gene TRBJ1-5; possible D gene TRBD1, 6 bases. This CDR3 spans 15 amino acids. The V and J ends lost 4 bases and 3 bases respectively, with 14 bases between them. In germline, CDR1 is SGHDT, CDR2 YYEEEE. The CDR3 sequence: CASSLGQSDNQPQHF. The CDR3 DNA sequence: TGTGCCAGCAGCCTAGGACAGTCAGACAATCAGCCCCAGCATTTT.

This clonotype was detected only a few times. The chain employs TRBV5-1 and TRBJ1-2; 8 bases match TRBD1. Germline V gene lookup returns CDR1 SGHRS and CDR2 YFSETQ. The CDR3 runs 12 residues. The V and J ends lost 3 bases and 8 bases, in that order; junction bases with no gene match: 3. CDR3 DNA sequence: TGCGCCAGCAGCTGGGACAGGACGGGCTACACCTTC. This translates into CASSWDRTGYTF. The variable domain in full, completed from reference TRBV5-1 and TRBJ1-2, reads KAGVTQTPRYLIKTRGQQVTLSCSPISGHRSVSWYQQTPGQGLQFLFEYFSETQRNKGNFPGRFSGRQFSNSRSEMNVSTLELGDSALYLCASSWDRTGYTFGSGTRLTVV.

This clonotype was counted a few times. The J gene is TRBJ1-2, the V gene TRBV6-1, with 7 bases lining up with TRBD1. The germline V gene has CDR1 MNHNS and CDR2 SASEGT. The V and J ends lost 2 bases and 3 bases, in that order; junction bases with no gene match: 6. This CDR3 has 15 residues. The CDR3 protein is CASSEKFGQDYGYTF. CDR3 nucleotide sequence: TGTGCCAGCAGTGAAAAATTTGGACAGGACTATGGCTACACCTTC.

CDR3 nucleotide sequence: TGTGCCAGCAGCCCCCGGCCCCTCATAGGGAACGAGCAGTACTTC. This sequence encodes CASSPRPLIGNEQYF. The chain combines TRBV21-1 with TRBJ2-7; the DNA was not compared with TRBD1, the D call given in the table. TRBV21-1 is described as a pseudogene. CDR3 length equals 15 residues.

This clonotype was recorded a few times. This chain joins TRBV18 and TRBJ1-1, with D possibly matching TRBD1 (5 bases). Trimming shortened V by 5 bases and J by 4 bases, and 14 bases separated the two germline ends. The germline V gene has CDR1 KGHSH and CDR2 LQKENI. This CDR3 is built from 14 residues. This CDR3 reads CASSVGGAGTEAFF. In nucleotides, the CDR3 is TGTGCCAGCTCAGTTGGCGGGGCAGGCACTGAAGCTTTCTTT.

The chain links TRBV20-1 to TRBJ2-2; the D is unclear. Trimming pared 1 base from V and 0 bases from J, leaving 6 bases between. Germline-derived CDR1 and CDR2 are DFQATT and SNEGSKA (reference sequence). CDR3 size: 14 residues. CDR3 nucleotide sequence: TGCAGTGCTAGAGGAGTTTCGAACACCGGGGAGCTGTTTTTT. Residues: CSARGVSNTGELFF.

This chain connects TRBV20-1 to TRBJ1-1; D call uncertain. The V gene lost 2 bases and the J gene lost 4 bases, with 11 bases spanning the gap. The CDR3 runs to 13 residues. The germline gives CDR1 DFQATT, CDR2 SNEGSKA (reference sequence). This CDR3 reads CSARRDGGTEAFF. DNA of the CDR3: TGCAGTGCTAGACGGGATGGCGGCACTGAAGCTTTCTTT.

This clonotype appeared many times. The junction and the germline gene differ at one end; a read error may be behind it. This chain uses TRBV3-1 with TRBJ2-1; 7 positions match TRBD1. Germline V gene data show CDR1 as LGHDT and CDR2 as YNNKEL (reference sequence). CDR3 length: 16 amino acids. This CDR3 is CASTQRGPMSYNEQFF. CDR3 nucleotide sequence: TGTGCCAGCACCCAAAGGGGGCCTATGTCCTACAATGAGCAGTTCTTC.

The chain is built from TRBV5-1 and TRBJ2-5; D uncertain. The CDR3 spans 13 residues. Germline loops: CDR1 SGHRS, CDR2 YFSETQ. Trimming cost V 1 base and J 3 bases, with 7 bases left between them. CDR3 region: CASSLNAEETQYF. Written as DNA, the CDR3 is TGCGCCAGCAGCTTGAATGCCGAAGAGACCCAGTACTTC.

As DNA, the CDR3 is TGCGCCAGCAGCTCGGGTTTGAGGGGACGCACCGAAGAGACCCAGTACTTC. Its translation: CASSSGLRGRTEETQYF. V gene TRBV5-1 combines with J gene TRBJ2-5; either TRBD1 or TRBD2 may supply D (5 bases each). CDR1 is SGHRS and CDR2 is YFSETQ in the germline V gene. This CDR3 region has 17 residues. V lost 3 bases to trimming and J lost 3 bases, with 21 bases between them.

The table lists this clonotype with a few counts. One junction end does not reproduce the germline sequence, and a read error may be involved. This rearrangement joins TRBV14 to TRBJ1-4; D not resolved. CDR1 is SGHDN, CDR2 FVKESK, per germline. The CDR3 has 18 residues. CDR3 sequence: CASSEDIGGLQTNEKLFF. The CDR3 bases are TGTGCCAGCAGCGAAGATATAGGAGGGCTGCAAACTAATGAAAAACTGTTTTTT.

The gene calls are TRBV10-3 and TRBJ2-1; the D gene is possibly TRBD1 (6 bases). This CDR3 region has 13 residues. CDR1 ENHRY and CDR2 SYGVKD come from the germline V gene. Trimming pared 8 bases from V and 2 bases from J, leaving 10 bases between. CDR3 nucleotides: TGTGCCATCGGGACAAAGACCTACAATGAGCAGTTCTTC. Its protein product is CAIGTKTYNEQFF.

The chain employs TRBV7-2 and TRBJ2-5; tentatively, D is TRBD2 (5 bases). V gave up 2 bases and J gave up 4 bases, with 11 bases separating them. Germline CDR1 reads SGHTA; CDR2 reads FQGNSA. The CDR3 contains 14 residues. CDR3 coding DNA: TGTGCCAGCAGCTTAAGGCGGGTTGGAGAGACCCAGTACTTC. This codes for CASSLRRVGETQYF.

This clonotype has more than one count but fewer than ten. The chain recombines TRBV7-9 with TRBJ2-7, with a weak D call TRBD1 (5 bases). Germline V CDR1 and CDR2: SEHNR, FQNEAQ (reference sequence). Trimming took off 1 base at V and 3 bases at J, with 16 bases between the two ends. This CDR3 comprises 16 residues. CDR3 loop: CASSLVGAATIYEQYF. The CDR3 DNA is TGTGCCAGCAGCTTAGTTGGGGCGGCAACTATCTACGAGCAGTACTTC.